This is a list of T cell receptor beta chains from one sample in a study of T cell responses to AZD1222 COVID-19 vaccine. The repertoire was sequenced with immunoSEQ multiplex PCR; TCRdb's copy has only in-frame clones and lacks some. The sample has some 130,000 clones; about 90% are singletons. This material consisted of peripheral blood, taken on day 0 of AZD1222 vaccination. All receptors come from an adult in good health. CDR3s include the opening cysteine and the closing phenylalanine or tryptophan. The D gene is left open where the match is weak. For some rows the clone size is stated as once, few or many, or as a class when expanded; others skip it.

size,D,V,J,DNA,CDR3
few,TRBD1,TRBV28,TRBJ1-4,TGTGCCAGCATCTCAGGGGACAGGGGAGGAGAAAAACTGTTTTTT,CASISGDRGGEKLFF
-,-,TRBV4-2,TRBJ1-2,TGTGCCAGCAGCCAAACCCCAGGTGGCTACACCTTC,CASSQTPGGYTF
medium-sized,TRBD2,TRBV27,TRBJ2-4,TGTGCCAGCAGTTTCGGGGGGGGAAACATTCAGTACTTC,CASSFGGGNIQYF
-,-,TRBV7-2,TRBJ1-5,TGTGCCAGCAGCTTAGAAGGTAGCAGGACTCAGCCCCAGCATTTT,CASSLEGSRTQPQHF
few,TRBD2,TRBV2,TRBJ2-2,TGTGCCAGCAGCGATACTAGCGGTCCCACCGGGGAGCTGTTTTTT,CASSDTSGPTGELFF
-,-,TRBV28,TRBJ1-2,TGTGCCAGCAGTGGGACAAGAATCACCTTC,CASSGTRITF
-,-,TRBV19,TRBJ2-7,TGTGCCAGTAGTATAGACTCAGGTACCTACGAGCAGTACTTC,CASSIDSGTYEQYF
-,-,TRBV6-4,TRBJ2-7,TGTGCCAGCAGCCCCGGAGCTGCGCACGAGCAGTACTTC,CASSPGAAHEQYF
-,-,TRBV27,TRBJ1-4,TGTGCCAGCAGTTTTCGGGGGAGGGGTGAAAAACTGTTTTTT,CASSFRGRGEKLFF
few,-,TRBV2,TRBJ2-5,TGTGCCAGCAGTAAGGAGATCCAAGAGACCCAGTACTTC,CASSKEIQETQYF
-,TRBD2,TRBV28,TRBJ2-1,TGTGCCAGCAGCCGAAGAGCGGGAGGTTCCTACAATGAGCAGTTCTTC,CASSRRAGGSYNEQFF
-,-,TRBV11-2,TRBJ2-2,TGTGCCAGCAGGCGACCCAGGGACGCCGGGGAGCTGTTTTTT,CASRRPRDAGELFF
-,-,TRBV5-1,TRBJ2-3,TGCGCCAGCAGCTTGAAATTGGACAACCCAGATACGCAGTATTTT,CASSLKLDNPDTQYF
-,-,TRBV24-1,TRBJ2-6,TGTGCCACAGGGCGTTCTGGGGCCAACGTCCTGACTTTC,CATGRSGANVLTF
-,-,TRBV19,TRBJ2-3,TGTGCCAGTAGTATAGAAGTCGAATTACGGAGCGGACGCACAGATACGCAGTATTTT,CASSIEVELRSGRTDTQYF
-,-,TRBV9,TRBJ2-2,TGTGCCAGCAGCGTAGGCAGCACCGGGGAGCTGTTTTTT,CASSVGSTGELFF
-,-,TRBV27,TRBJ2-7,TGTGCCAGCAGTTTAATCCGGCACAGCGAGCAGTACTTC,CASSLIRHSEQYF
-,-,TRBV15,TRBJ2-2,TGTGCCACCAGCAGAGAGCAGGGGTGGTCGAACACCGGGGAGCTGTTTTTT,CATSREQGWSNTGELFF
once,TRBD1,TRBV28,TRBJ2-5,TGTGCCAGCAGCCTCGGACAGGGGTGGGAGACCCAGTACTTC,CASSLGQGWETQYF
few,-,TRBV7-8,TRBJ1-5,TGTGCCAGCAGCTACTGGGACGGACCCGCCAATCAGCCCCAGCATTTT,CASSYWDGPANQPQHF
-,TRBD1,TRBV7-9,TRBJ1-2,TGTGCCAGCAGCTTAGTCAGGGGGCTATTTAATGGCTACACCTTC,CASSLVRGLFNGYTF
-,TRBD1,TRBV6-4,TRBJ2-3,TGTGCCAGCAGTGCCTACAGGGGCCTCCCAGATACGCAGTATTTT,CASSAYRGLPDTQYF
-,TRBD1,TRBV6-6,TRBJ2-7,TGTGCCAGCAGTTATGCCCCGGAGACAGGGGTCGAGCAGTACTTC,CASSYAPETGVEQYF
-,-,TRBV18,TRBJ1-1,TGTGCCAGCTCACCGTTGGGGAGGGACACTGAAGCTTTCTTT,CASSPLGRDTEAFF
-,-,TRBV30,TRBJ1-1,TGTGCCTGGAGCCCCGGGGGGGGCGCGTTCACTGAAGCTTTCTTT,CAWSPGGGAFTEAFF
-,-,TRBV19,TRBJ2-3,TGTGCCAGTAGTGATCGGGGGTGGGATACGCAGTATTTT,CASSDRGWDTQYF
-,TRBD2,TRBV12-3/TRBV12-4,TRBJ2-5,TGTGCCAGCACCGGGAGGAAGCGGGAGACCCAGTACTTC,CASTGRKRETQYF
-,TRBD1,TRBV28,TRBJ1-6,TGTGCCAGCAGTTTAGACAGGGGCAATTCACCCCTCCACTTT,CASSLDRGNSPLHF
-,TRBD1,TRBV10-3,TRBJ1-3,TGTGCCATCACAGGGGGCGACTCTGGAAACACCATATATTTT,CAITGGDSGNTIYF
-,-,TRBV9,TRBJ2-3,TGTGCCAGCAGCCCCAGGGGATGGGAGGGACGCACAGATACGCAGTATTTT,CASSPRGWEGRTDTQYF
-,-,TRBV30,TRBJ2-1,TGTGCCTGGAGTGTAAGTAGCAATGAGCAGTTCTTC,CAWSVSSNEQFF
-,-,TRBV11-2,TRBJ1-4,TGTGCCAGCAGCTTCCCAATGACTAATGAAAAACTGTTTTTT,CASSFPMTNEKLFF
-,TRBD1,TRBV6-5,TRBJ1-1,TGTGCCAGCAGCCGCGGGACAGCACACACTGAAGCTTTCTTT,CASSRGTAHTEAFF
-,TRBD2,TRBV30,TRBJ2-1,TGTGCCTGGGCAGGACTAGCGCACGCAACCCGCCGCAATGAGCAGTTCTTC,CAWAGLAHATRRNEQFF
once,-,TRBV28,TRBJ1-2,TGTGCCAGCAGTCGCCCTACCGGACCTGGCCGCTACACCTTC,CASSRPTGPGRYTF
once,-,TRBV12-3/TRBV12-4,TRBJ1-1,TGTGCCAGCAGTTTAATAGGGATCGCTGAAGCTTTCTTT,CASSLIGIAEAFF
-,TRBD2,TRBV11-2,TRBJ2-7,TGTGCCAGCAGCTTAGAGGGGACTAGCGAGGACGAGCAGTACTTC,CASSLEGTSEDEQYF
-,-,TRBV25-1,TRBJ1-4,TGTGCCAGCAGTGACCTAGCAGCAACTAATGAAAAACTGTTTTTT,CASSDLAATNEKLFF
-,-,TRBV18,TRBJ1-4,TGTGCCAGCTCACCGGGTGGCTCAACTAATGAAAAACTGTTTTTT,CASSPGGSTNEKLFF
-,TRBD2,TRBV10-3,TRBJ2-7,TGTGCCATCAGTATAACTAGCGGCCTCAACTACGAGCAGTACTTC,CAISITSGLNYEQYF
-,-,TRBV7-6,TRBJ2-7,TGTGCCAGCAGCTTAGAACAGGCGCCCTCCTACGAGCAGTACTTC,CASSLEQAPSYEQYF
few,-,TRBV6-5,TRBJ1-1,TGTGCCAGCAGATTGATGCGTCAGGGGTACACTGAAGCTTTCTTT,CASRLMRQGYTEAFF
-,-,TRBV20-1,TRBJ1-4,TGCAGTGCTAGTTTAGGGGTGGAAGAAAAACTGTTTTTT,CSASLGVEEKLFF
once,TRBD1,TRBV5-8,TRBJ1-2,TGTGCCAGCAGCACGGGACAGCTATTCTATGGCTACACCTTC,CASSTGQLFYGYTF
-,TRBD1,TRBV18,TRBJ1-1,TGTGCCAGCTCATCCAGGGGGACCATGAACACTGAAGCTTTCTTT,CASSSRGTMNTEAFF
-,-,TRBV12-3/TRBV12-4,TRBJ2-7,TGTGCCAGCAGTTTAGGTGGGATAGGCGAGCAGTACTTC,CASSLGGIGEQYF
-,TRBD1,TRBV7-9,TRBJ2-1,TGTGCCAGCAGCCCTGGGGACAGTAGAGTGGATGAGCAGTTCTTC,CASSPGDSRVDEQFF